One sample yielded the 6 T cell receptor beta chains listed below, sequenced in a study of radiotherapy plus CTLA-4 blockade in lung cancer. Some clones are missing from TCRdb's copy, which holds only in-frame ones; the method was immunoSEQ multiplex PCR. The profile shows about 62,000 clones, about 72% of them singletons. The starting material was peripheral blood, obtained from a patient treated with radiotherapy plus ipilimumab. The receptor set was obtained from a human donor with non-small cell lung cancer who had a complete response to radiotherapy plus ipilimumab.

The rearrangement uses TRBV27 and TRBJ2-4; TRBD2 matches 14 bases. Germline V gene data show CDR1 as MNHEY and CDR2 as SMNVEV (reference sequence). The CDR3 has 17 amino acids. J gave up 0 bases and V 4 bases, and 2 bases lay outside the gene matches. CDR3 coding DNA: TGTGCCAGCAGTTGGACTAGCGGGGGGTTAGCCAAAAACATTCAGTACTTC. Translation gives CASSWTSGGLAKNIQYF.

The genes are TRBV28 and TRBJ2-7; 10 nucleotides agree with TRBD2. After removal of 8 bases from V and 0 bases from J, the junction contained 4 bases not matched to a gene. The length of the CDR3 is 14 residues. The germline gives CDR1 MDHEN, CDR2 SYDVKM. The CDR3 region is CASRSGGSSYEQYF. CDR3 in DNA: TGTGCCAGCCGTAGCGGGGGGAGCTCCTACGAGCAGTACTTC.

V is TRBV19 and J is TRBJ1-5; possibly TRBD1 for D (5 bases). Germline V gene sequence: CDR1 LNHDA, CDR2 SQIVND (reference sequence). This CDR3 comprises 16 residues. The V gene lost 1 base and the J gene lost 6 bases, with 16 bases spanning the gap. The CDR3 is CASSIGGLQEGQPQHF. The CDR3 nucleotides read TGTGCCAGTAGTATAGGGGGACTACAGGAGGGTCAGCCCCAGCATTTT.

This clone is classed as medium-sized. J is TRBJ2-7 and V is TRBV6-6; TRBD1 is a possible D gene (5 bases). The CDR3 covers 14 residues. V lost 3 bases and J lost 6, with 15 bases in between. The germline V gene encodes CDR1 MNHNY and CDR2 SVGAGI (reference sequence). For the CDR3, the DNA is TGTGCCAGCAGTTATCAAGGGGAACTCTCCGAGCAGTACTTC. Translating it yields CASSYQGELSEQYF.

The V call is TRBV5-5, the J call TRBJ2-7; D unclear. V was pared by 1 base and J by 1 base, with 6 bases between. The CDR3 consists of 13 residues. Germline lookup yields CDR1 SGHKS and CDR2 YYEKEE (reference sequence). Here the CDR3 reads CASSLLLSYEQYF. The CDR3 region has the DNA TGTGCCAGCAGCTTGCTTCTATCCTACGAGCAGTACTTC.

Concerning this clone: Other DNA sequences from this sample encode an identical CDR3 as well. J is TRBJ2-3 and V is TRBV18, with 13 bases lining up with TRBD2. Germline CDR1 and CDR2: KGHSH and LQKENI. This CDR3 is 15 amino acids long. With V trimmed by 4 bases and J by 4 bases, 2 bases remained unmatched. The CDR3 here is CASSLGLAGPDTQYF. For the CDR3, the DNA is TGTGCCAGCTCACTGGGACTAGCGGGGCCAGATACGCAGTATTTT.